The 18 T cell receptor beta chains below were found in one sample sequenced in a study of blood T cells in healthy people across ages. Primed by a sample-barcoded 5' primer and a J-beta primer mix, a second PCR proceeded for 7 to 11 cycles. One entry per CDR3 protein, called by TCRdb with MiXCR from the 5' RACE reads. The table records about 1.8 million distinct CDR3 sequences, about 49% of them present only once. Sequencing was done on a sample of blood. The source is a woman aged 40 to 55 in good health.

In this sample, this clonotype turned up a few times. This sequence joins TRBV5-1 and TRBJ1-1; TRBD1 agrees at 9 bases. Germline trimming cut 4 bases from V and 4 bases from J; bases unmatched to any gene: 8. Germline V gives CDR1 SGHRS, CDR2 YFSETQ. This CDR3 region has 15 residues. CDR3: CASSATGGGGTEAFF. CDR3 bases: TGCGCCAGCAGCGCGACAGGGGGTGGTGGCACTGAAGCTTTCTTT.

This clonotype was seen more than once but under ten times. The rearrangement joins TRBV20-1 to TRBJ2-1; the D is unclear. CDR1 and CDR2 from the germline V gene are DFQATT and SNEGSKA (reference sequence). The CDR3 totals 14 residues. Trimming shortened V by 5 bases and J by 0 bases, and 11 bases separated the two germline ends. CDR3 DNA: TGCAGTGCTCAGCATAGGTTCTCCTACAATGAGCAGTTCTTC. It is translated as CSAQHRFSYNEQFF.

V usage is TRBV12-3 or TRBV12-4 and J usage is TRBJ2-5, with D perhaps matching TRBD1 (5 bases). The end of the DNA is better explained by TRBJ2-7, so the J call may be wrong. This CDR3 has 14 residues. This chain's CDR3 is CASSVLQAPYEQYF. The CDR3 DNA is TGTGCCAGCAGTGTACTACAGGCCCCCTACGAGCAGTACTTC.

The table lists this clonotype with a few counts. The V call is TRBV28, the J call TRBJ1-2; maybe TRBD1 (5 bases). Germline V gene lookup returns CDR1 MDHEN and CDR2 SYDVKM. This CDR3 has 12 residues. The V and J ends lost 6 bases and 8 bases respectively, with 13 bases between them. The CDR3: CASRAGTSGYTF. Here the CDR3 DNA reads TGTGCCAGCAGGGCCGGGACTTCCGGCTACACCTTC.

The chain employs TRBV20-1 and TRBJ2-5, with TRBD2 matching over 7 bases. The CDR3 totals 14 residues. The germline V gene has CDR1 DFQATT and CDR2 SNEGSKA (reference sequence). J lost 5 bases, V lost 5 bases, and 11 bases had no gene match. In DNA, the CDR3 is TGCAGTGCTGGTGGACTAGTGGGGTGGGAGACCCAGTACTTC. Amino acids: CSAGGLVGWETQYF.

This chain uses TRBV20-1 with TRBJ1-2; D unresolved. This CDR3 region has 12 residues. V was pared by 0 bases and J by 8 bases, with 10 bases between. Germline V gene sequence: CDR1 DFQATT, CDR2 SNEGSKA (reference sequence). CDR3: CSAREPVGGYTF. The CDR3 nucleotides are TGCAGTGCTAGAGAGCCCGTCGGGGGCTACACCTTC.

This sequence joins TRBV6-2 or TRBV6-3 and TRBJ1-2, with D possibly matching TRBD1 (5 bases). Germline CDR1 MNHEY, CDR2 SVGEGT. The germline V and J ends were trimmed by 8 bases and 4 bases, with 14 bases remaining between them. The CDR3 has 13 residues. The CDR3 DNA is TGTGCCAGCCGACGAGGGGCAGTCTATGGCTACACCTTC. Residues: CASRRGAVYGYTF.

This clonotype was found a few times. This chain's CDR3 is CASSLRQGTYSNYGYTF. The CDR3 DNA reads as TGTGCCAGCAGCTTAAGGCAGGGGACGTACTCTAACTATGGCTACACCTTC. This chain joins TRBV7-2 and TRBJ1-2, with D maybe TRBD1 (6 bases). The CDR3 extends over 17 amino acids. The V end was cut by 2 bases, the J end by 0 bases, with 16 bases between. Germline-derived CDR1 and CDR2 are SGHTA and FQGNSA. The full variable domain, completed using reference TRBV7-2 and TRBJ1-2, is GAGVSQSPSNKVTEKGKDVELRCDPISGHTALYWYRQSLGQGLEFLIYFQGNSAPDKSGLPSDRFSAERTGGSVSTLTIQRTQQEDSAVYLCASSLRQGTYSNYGYTFGSGTRLTVV.

V gene TRBV28 combines with J gene TRBJ1-4; TRBD1 matches 8 bases. Germline CDR1 MDHEN, CDR2 SYDVKM. This CDR3 is built from 15 residues. The trim removed 3 bases at V and 7 bases at J, leaving 7 bases unmatched. In DNA form, the CDR3 reads TGTGCCAGCAGTTTGACGACAGGGGTTTTTGAAAAACTGTTTTTT. It encodes CASSLTTGVFEKLFF.

The chain uses TRBV5-1 and TRBJ2-6; D remains ambiguous. The CDR3 loop spans 14 amino acids. CDR1 SGHRS and CDR2 YFSETQ come from the germline V gene. V lost 2 bases to trimming and J lost 3 bases, with 6 bases between them. CDR3 bases: TGCGCCAGCAGCTTTTCCGGTGGGGCCAACGTCCTGACTTTC. Translation gives CASSFSGGANVLTF.

V and J are TRBV6-6 and TRBJ2-7, with 9 nucleotides matching TRBD1. Germline V CDR1 and CDR2: MNHNY, SVGAGI (reference sequence). CDR3 length equals 17 residues. After removal of 2 bases from V and 3 bases from J, the junction contained 11 bases not matched to a gene. The CDR3 is CASSYLPGQGGVYEQYF. CDR3 DNA: TGTGCCAGCAGTTACCTCCCGGGACAGGGTGGGGTCTACGAGCAGTACTTC.

The chain uses TRBV7-6 and TRBJ2-1, with D perhaps TRBD2 (5 bases). The CDR3 extends over 16 amino acids. CDR1 is SGHVS, CDR2 FNYEAQ, per germline. V was trimmed by 4 bases and J by 5 bases, leaving 18 bases between them. The DNA of the CDR3 is TGTGCCAGCAGCTCCCAGGAGGTAATCCGGGACAATGAGCAGTTCTTC. This codes for CASSSQEVIRDNEQFF.

The chain employs TRBV5-1 and TRBJ2-6; D ambiguous. V was shortened by 1 base and J by 0 bases, with 8 bases between the two germline ends. This CDR3 is 16 amino acids long. The germline V gene has CDR1 SGHRS and CDR2 YFSETQ. CDR3: CASSLTVLSGANVLTF. CDR3 DNA: TGCGCCAGCAGCTTGACAGTCCTCTCTGGGGCCAACGTCCTGACTTTC.

The chain joins TRBV5-6 to TRBJ2-7; D remains unclear. The CDR3 contains 12 residues. In germline, CDR1 is SGHDT, CDR2 YYEEEE. V lost 5 bases and J lost 5, with 11 bases in between. CDR3 in DNA: TGTGCCAGCAGTCCAAAGTCCCACGAGCAGTACTTC. Translating it yields CASSPKSHEQYF.

This clonotype showed up just a few times. This chain uses TRBV7-2 with TRBJ2-3, with D perhaps being TRBD1 or TRBD2 (5 bases each). The CDR3 contains 13 residues. Germline V gene sequence: CDR1 SGHTA, CDR2 FQGNSA. Trimming shortened V by 5 bases and J by 10 bases, and 16 bases separated the two germline ends. The CDR3 is CASSVSPSRAQYF. CDR3 nucleotide sequence: TGTGCCAGCAGCGTATCTCCTAGCAGGGCGCAGTATTTT.

The rearrangement links TRBV4-1 to TRBJ2-5, with 11 bases that match TRBD2. Germline-derived CDR1 and CDR2 are MGHRA and YSYEKL. The junction had 7 bases not matched to a gene; V was cut back by 0 bases and J by 7 bases. The CDR3 contains 16 residues. For the CDR3, the DNA is TGCGCCAGCAGCCAAGAAACGACTAGCGGGGTAGGGACCCAGTACTTC. It encodes CASSQETTSGVGTQYF.

This clonotype was picked up a small number of times. The rearrangement joins TRBV7-2 to TRBJ2-3; D remains ambiguous. The CDR3 totals 14 residues. The germline gives CDR1 SGHTA, CDR2 FQGNSA. Trimming pared 2 bases from V and 4 bases from J, leaving 10 bases between. This CDR3 reads CASSLNRPPDTQYF. The CDR3 nucleotides read TGTGCCAGCAGCTTAAACCGTCCACCAGATACGCAGTATTTT. Full variable domain (rest looked up from reference TRBV7-2 and TRBJ2-3): GAGVSQSPSNKVTEKGKDVELRCDPISGHTALYWYRQSLGQGLEFLIYFQGNSAPDKSGLPSDRFSAERTGGSVSTLTIQRTQQEDSAVYLCASSLNRPPDTQYFGPGTRLTVL.

This clonotype was recorded a few times. V is TRBV5-1 and J is TRBJ2-5; D is unclear. This CDR3 comprises 16 residues. V dropped 1 base and J dropped 2 bases, with 15 bases sitting between them. Germline V gene data show CDR1 as SGHRS and CDR2 as YFSETQ. The CDR3 sequence: CASSLSSAGIQETQYF. CDR3 DNA sequence: TGCGCCAGCAGCTTGAGCTCGGCAGGAATACAAGAGACCCAGTACTTC.